This T cell receptor (beta chain) was recovered during a study of beta chain features in type 1 diabetes (dated by TCRdb to 2016 to 2018). Broadly, across the study: Mean age, gender distribution, total cell number and subset yield did not differ between patients and healthy donors. A total of roughly 99 million sorted cells were examined across all samples, and the number of cells per subset was strongly correlated with RNA yield. In the study, recently diagnosed type 1 diabetes patients and matched healthy donors were compared on the TCRB repertoires of their sorted circulating CD4+ T cell subsets. Regulatory and stem cell-like memory subsets were obtained from only 8 patients and about eight healthy donors, while naive and central memory subsets were obtained from all 28 donors.

The High Capacity cDNA Reverse Transcription Kit was used to reverse transcribe all of the isolated RNA, meaning that expressed TCRB transcripts were what got sequenced. Naive, central memory and regulatory T cell samples underwent deep immunoSEQ sequencing, averaging approximately 3.3 million total reads per sample. After sorted cells were lysed in RLT buffer, RNA was extracted with DNase-treated RNeasy Micro or Mini kits, with the choice depending on cell number. Each cell subset was processed on its own to prevent cross-contamination, while patient and healthy donor samples were processed together. The immunoSEQ multiplex PCR was used to amplify TCRB sequences from cDNA, generating 87-bp fragments that spanned the CDR3 region. Amplicons were sequenced on the Illumina HiSeq platform. The authors' pipeline ran thus. PCR bias was corrected computationally using synthetic template baselines, and reads within Hamming distance 2 were collapsed, with unmergeable singletons discarded. Reads were aligned against IMGT so that V, D and J genes, CDR3 length and insertions or deletions at six rearrangement sites could be assigned. Within each subset, clonotype counts were normalized to sorted cell number, and only after that were true diversity and Gini coefficients computed with the tcR R package. Repertoire sharing was quantified using the overlap coefficient calculated on TCRB nucleotide sequences. Out-of-frame TCRB sequences from naive cells were analyzed to stand in for the pre-selection repertoire. TCRdb retrieved this table from immuneACCESS and kept in-frame rearrangements only. Not all clones are present; in checked studies, unresolved V genes account for under half, and no reason is known for the remainder. V, J and clone size are those of that table, while D and trimming were read from the DNA. The sample table holds around 280,000 clones, of which approximately 15% were seen once. The leading ten clones occupy more than 0.015% of the sample.

There are 12 amino acids in the CDR3, from cysteine to phenylalanine inclusive. Only CDR3 DNA is held: 36 bases, read in frame from base 1. V is trimmed back by 4 bases and J by 4 bases, and the junction contains 0 bases that no gene match accounts for. The CDR1 and CDR2 encoded by the germline V gene are SGHRS and YFSETQ. Study-level results and caveats: Naive, central memory and regulatory TCRB repertoires appeared to be more similar among patients than among healthy donors. At VDJ recombination sites, type 1 diabetes patients had fewer insertions and more deleted nucleotides, which implies abnormalities in thymic rearrangement. Because cDNA rather than genomic DNA was sequenced, highly expressing activated cells could have been over-represented, although no difference in activation and CD3 levels was found between groups. In all four CD4+ subsets, TCRB CDR3 length was moderately but significantly shorter in type 1 diabetes patients. Because small numbers of individuals were included in the HLA sub-analyses, any influence of HLA type on TCRB rearrangement was left unresolved. PCR may preferentially amplify shorter templates, but because patient and control samples were amplified and corrected together, any resulting skew would affect both groups equally.

This clone was picked up a small number of times. The target of this receptor is not known. No base quality values were provided; no much bigger clone lies one nucleotide off. A single peripheral blood draw of approximately 0.11 L on average was collected from each donor into heparinised tubes. Naive, central memory, regulatory and stem cell-like memory CD4+ T cells were sorted on a BD FACSAria II using a panel including CD45RO, CCR7, CD25, CD127, CD95 and CD27. Purity was above 95% for every sorted population. PBMCs were separated immediately by Lymphoprep density gradient centrifugation and were stained directly, without being cultured. So that batch effects would be minimized, each experiment stained and sorted samples in pairs, pairing one healthy donor with one patient.

This receptor was identified in a man aged 18 to 29 with type 1 diabetes. Rearrangement joined TRBV5-1 to TRBJ1-1; 8 bases in between match TRBD1. The sequenced sample was naive CD4+ T cells from blood. In light of the paper, this sample's cell subset or site label describes: true naive CD4+ T cells. The DNA is TGCGCCAGCAGCGGGACAGGCACTGAAGCTTTCTTT. Translated, this gives CASSGTGTEAFF.